This is a list of T cell receptor beta chains from one sample in a study of blood T cells in healthy people across ages. From the 5' RACE reads, TCRdb called clonotypes with MiXCR, one entry per CDR3 protein. The profile shows 500,000 to 600,000 distinct CDR3 sequences, roughly 28% of them singletons. The sequencing input was blood. The receptors stem from a woman aged 65 to 85 in good health. CDR3s include the opening cysteine and the closing phenylalanine or tryptophan. The D gene is left open where the match is weak. The size entry is marked missing in some rows and otherwise reads once, few, many or a size class.

abundance: .; j_gene: TRBJ2-2; v_gene: TRBV5-1; d_gene: .; CDR3nt: TGCGCCAGCAGCTTGAACGCTGAGAACACCGGGGAGCTGTTTTTT; CDR3aa: CASSLNAENTGELFF
abundance: once; j_gene: TRBJ1-4; v_gene: TRBV7-9; d_gene: .; CDR3nt: TGTGCCAGCAGCCCACAGGAGGGGGCTAATGAAAAACTGTTTTTT; CDR3aa: CASSPQEGANEKLFF
abundance: .; j_gene: TRBJ2-7; v_gene: TRBV9; d_gene: TRBD1; CDR3nt: TGTGCCAGCAGCGGGGGACAGGGCTTGCTCTACGAGCAGTACTTC; CDR3aa: CASSGGQGLLYEQYF
abundance: few; j_gene: TRBJ1-5; v_gene: TRBV2; d_gene: .; CDR3nt: TGTGCCAGCAGTTCACAGGGCGGGGACAATCAGCCCCAGCATTTT; CDR3aa: CASSSQGGDNQPQHF
abundance: .; j_gene: TRBJ1-2; v_gene: TRBV29-1; d_gene: .; CDR3nt: TGCAGCGCCGCCGGGGCCCTCTATGGCTACACCTTC; CDR3aa: CSAAGALYGYTF
abundance: few; j_gene: TRBJ2-7; v_gene: TRBV6-6; d_gene: TRBD1; CDR3nt: TGTGCCAGCAGTGCTACAGGGGGCGCACGGTACTTC; CDR3aa: CASSATGGARYF
abundance: .; j_gene: TRBJ2-1; v_gene: TRBV12-3/TRBV12-4; d_gene: .; CDR3nt: TGTGCCAGCGGGGGGGCCTTATTGAATGAGCAGTTCTTC; CDR3aa: CASGGALLNEQFF
abundance: .; j_gene: TRBJ2-2; v_gene: TRBV29-1; d_gene: .; CDR3nt: TGCAGCGTTTCCTTGCCCGGGGAGCTGTTTTTT; CDR3aa: CSVSLPGELFF
abundance: .; j_gene: TRBJ2-7; v_gene: TRBV27; d_gene: TRBD2; CDR3nt: TGTGCCAGCAGTTTCAGCGGGAGTATCAACGAGCAGTACTTC; CDR3aa: CASSFSGSINEQYF
abundance: few; j_gene: TRBJ2-7; v_gene: TRBV3-1; d_gene: TRBD1; CDR3nt: TGTGCCAGCAGCCCCCCGGACAGGTACTACGAGCAGTACTTC; CDR3aa: CASSPPDRYYEQYF
abundance: .; j_gene: TRBJ2-6; v_gene: TRBV19; d_gene: .; CDR3nt: TGTGCCAGCAGTTCCCGACCCGGCGCGACGGGGGCCAACGTCCTGACTTTC; CDR3aa: CASSSRPGATGANVLTF
abundance: .; j_gene: TRBJ2-5; v_gene: TRBV5-1; d_gene: .; CDR3nt: TGCGCCAGCAGCTTGGAGGGGATGGGAGAGACCCAGTACTTC; CDR3aa: CASSLEGMGETQYF
abundance: .; j_gene: TRBJ1-4; v_gene: TRBV11-3; d_gene: .; CDR3nt: TGTGCCAGCAGCTTAGGGGACCCAGTTGGAGAAAAACTGTTTTTT; CDR3aa: CASSLGDPVGEKLFF
abundance: many; j_gene: TRBJ1-2; v_gene: TRBV7-2; d_gene: .; CDR3nt: TGTGCCAGCAGCTTTCCCCGGACAGAGAACTATGGCTACACCTTC; CDR3aa: CASSFPRTENYGYTF
abundance: .; j_gene: TRBJ2-1; v_gene: TRBV29-1; d_gene: TRBD1; CDR3nt: TGCAGCGTTGAACCCGGGACAGGGAGCTCCTACAATGAGCAGTTCTTC; CDR3aa: CSVEPGTGSSYNEQFF